A single sample is the source of the 28 T cell receptor beta chains below, sequenced in a study of OX40 agonist ivuxolimab in advanced cancers. Clones were read by immunoSEQ multiplex PCR, and TCRdb kept only the in-frame ones, dropping some. The sample has 90,000 to 100,000 clones, 89% seen once. Sample: CD4+ or CD8+ T cells sorted from blood, taken in a trial of the OX40 agonist ivuxolimab. Receptors originate from an adult with an advanced solid tumor such as melanoma, head and neck, liver or kidney cancer.

The chain links TRBV5-4 to TRBJ2-1, with TRBD2 identical over 11 bases. Germline trimming cut 4 bases from V and 2 bases from J; bases unmatched to any gene: 8. CDR1 and CDR2 from the germline V gene are SGHNT and YYREEE (reference sequence). The CDR3 has 17 residues. The CDR3 loop is CASSPRTSGPTYNEQFF. The CDR3 DNA is TGTGCCAGCAGCCCGAGGACTAGCGGGCCGACCTACAATGAGCAGTTCTTC.

A single count supports this clone. The chain is built from TRBV19 and TRBJ2-7; possibly TRBD1 or TRBD2 for D (5 bases each). There are 13 residues in the CDR3. CDR1 and CDR2 from the germline V gene are LNHDA and SQIVND (reference sequence). V was cut by 5 bases and J by 1 base, with 9 bases left in between. This CDR3 is CASSLGPSYEQYF. The CDR3 region has the DNA TGTGCCAGTAGTCTGGGACCTTCCTACGAGCAGTACTTC.

The gene calls are TRBV7-2 and TRBJ1-2; D gene uncertain. The germline gives CDR1 SGHTA, CDR2 FQGNSA. Trimming removed 5 bases from V and 6 bases from J, with 25 bases in between. There are 17 residues in the CDR3. DNA of the CDR3: TGTGCCAGCAGCCCTCAAAGCGGGCGGGGAGGTTTTAATGGCTACACCTTC. Amino acid sequence: CASSPQSGRGGFNGYTF.

V gene TRBV4-3 combines with J gene TRBJ1-1; D perhaps matches TRBD1 (6 bases). Germline CDR1 and CDR2: LGHNA and YSLEER. Trimming left V 0 bases short and J 5 bases short, with 13 bases between. The CDR3 covers 15 residues. CDR3 residues: CASSQDHGGLTEAFF. CDR3 DNA: TGCGCCAGCAGCCAAGATCATGGGGGCCTAACTGAAGCTTTCTTT.

This chain joins TRBV30 and TRBJ2-2; 9 bases match TRBD1. V gave up 6 bases and J gave up 4 bases; unmatched junction bases: 15. Germline V gives CDR1 GTSNPN, CDR2 SVGIG (reference sequence). The CDR3 is 17 residues long. The CDR3 nucleotides read TGTGCCTGTAGTACGTTTGAACAGGGGGCCACCACCGGGGAGCTGTTTTTT. Encoded protein: CACSTFEQGATTGELFF.

The chain couples TRBV30 to TRBJ1-3; D might be TRBD1 (5 bases). V was shortened by 1 base and J by 0 bases, with 13 bases between the two germline ends. This CDR3 contains 16 residues. Germline CDR1 and CDR2: GTSNPN and SVGIG (reference sequence). CDR3 in amino acids: CAWSGGTQSSGNTIYF. CDR3 bases: TGTGCCTGGAGTGGGGGGACCCAGAGCTCTGGAAACACCATATATTTT.

DNA for the CDR3: TGTGCCAGCAGCCCTTTGGCTAGCTCCTACGAGCAGTACTTC. It codes for CASSPLASSYEQYF. V usage is TRBV5-5 and J usage is TRBJ2-7; D is undetermined. CDR1 and CDR2 from the germline V gene are SGHKS and YYEKEE (reference sequence). CDR3 length: 14 residues. The V gene lost 4 bases and the J gene lost 0 bases, with 11 bases spanning the gap.

This clone has only one observation. J is TRBJ1-5 and V is TRBV10-3; no definite D call. CDR1 is ENHRY and CDR2 is SYGVKD in the germline V gene. CDR3 length: 13 amino acids. The V and J ends lost 3 bases and 5 bases respectively, with 8 bases between them. The CDR3, as DNA: TGTGCCATCAGTGAATCGGGCCATCAGCCCCAGCATTTT. Translating it yields CAISESGHQPQHF.

The rearrangement links TRBV6-5 to TRBJ2-5, with 7 positions matching TRBD1. CDR1 and CDR2 from the germline V gene are MNHEY and SVGAGI. Trimming removed 5 bases from V and 4 bases from J; junction bases left unmatched: 4. This CDR3 spans 13 amino acids. CDR3 nucleotide sequence: TGTGCCAGCAGTATGACAGGGTCAGAGACCCAGTACTTC. Translation gives CASSMTGSETQYF.

The chain has TRBV18 and TRBJ2-3, with a tentative D call TRBD1 (6 bases). This CDR3 has 17 residues. From germline, CDR1 is KGHSH and CDR2 LQKENI. Trimming shortened V by 3 bases and J by 1 base, and 17 bases separated the two germline ends. This chain's CDR3 is CASSPNTGIGGTDTQYF. CDR3 coding DNA: TGTGCCAGCTCACCCAATACAGGGATAGGCGGCACAGATACGCAGTATTTT.

The chain recombines TRBV2 with TRBJ2-1; TRBD2 matches at 11 bases. This CDR3 contains 19 residues. In germline, CDR1 is SNHLY, CDR2 FYNNEI. V lost 1 base to trimming and J lost 4 bases; unmatched junction nucleotides: 12. This CDR3 reads CASSEGAWEASGRYNEQFF. The CDR3 DNA reads as TGTGCCAGCAGTGAAGGAGCCTGGGAGGCTAGCGGGAGGTACAATGAGCAGTTCTTC. The full variable domain, completed using reference TRBV2 and TRBJ2-1, is EPEVTQTPSHQVTQMGQEVILRCVPISNHLYFYWYRQILGQKVEFLVSFYNNEISEKSEIFDDQFSVERPDGSNFTLKIRSTKLEDSAMYFCASSEGAWEASGRYNEQFFGPGTRLTVL.

This chain joins TRBV7-3 and TRBJ2-1; 11 bases agree with TRBD2. The J segment lost 10 bases and the V segment lost 5 bases, leaving 7 bases of the junction unmatched. The CDR3 spans 14 residues. Germline values: CDR1 SGHTA, CDR2 FQGTGA. As DNA, the CDR3 is TGTGCCAGCAGCCCAACTAGCGGGAGCAGGGAGCAGTTCTTC. Protein product: CASSPTSGSREQFF. Full variable domain (outside the CDR3, taken from reference TRBV7-3 and TRBJ2-1): GAGVSQTPSNKVTEKGKYVELRCDPISGHTALYWYRQSLGQGPEFLIYFQGTGAADDSGLPNDRFFAVRPEGSVSTLKIQRTERGDSAVYLCASSPTSGSREQFFGPGTRLTVL.

V is TRBV30 and J is TRBJ2-4, with D maybe TRBD1 (5 bases). From germline, CDR1 is GTSNPN and CDR2 SVGIG (reference sequence). V shed 0 bases and J shed 8 bases, with 11 bases lying between them. This CDR3 is built from 13 residues. The CDR3 sequence is CAWSVTGKDIQYF. CDR3 in DNA: TGTGCCTGGAGTGTCACAGGAAAGGACATTCAGTACTTC.

V gene TRBV4-2 combines with J gene TRBJ2-1, with TRBD2 matching 8 bases. In germline, CDR1 is LGHNA, CDR2 YNFKEQ. The CDR3 is 17 residues long. Germline trimming cut 0 bases from V and 3 bases from J; bases unmatched to any gene: 7. The CDR3 coding sequence is TGTGCCAGCAGCCAAGATCAAAATAGCGGGGACTACAATGAGCAGTTCTTC. Translation: CASSQDQNSGDYNEQFF.

The genes are TRBV7-2 and TRBJ2-7; TRBD1 is a possible D gene (6 bases). V lost 1 base and J 2 bases, leaving 15 bases between the germline ends. This CDR3 spans 16 amino acids. The germline V gene has CDR1 SGHTA and CDR2 FQGNSA. The CDR3 DNA sequence: TGTGCCAGCAGCTTAGGACCCCCGACAGGAACCTACGAGCAGTACTTC. As protein: CASSLGPPTGTYEQYF.

The chain carries TRBV7-2 and TRBJ1-4; no definite D call. This CDR3 is 13 amino acids long. CDR1 is SGHTA and CDR2 is FQGNSA in the germline V gene. The V gene lost 6 bases and the J gene lost 7 bases, with 12 bases spanning the gap. The DNA of the CDR3 is TGTGCCAGCAGTGCCGGGTTTGGTGAAAAACTGTTTTTT. Its translation: CASSAGFGEKLFF.

CDR3: CAISAAGLAGGRETQYF. The CDR3 DNA reads as TGTGCCATCAGTGCGGCGGGACTAGCGGGGGGGAGAGAGACCCAGTACTTC. The chain employs TRBV10-3 and TRBJ2-5; 16 bases fit TRBD2. This CDR3 spans 17 amino acids. The germline V gene has CDR1 ENHRY and CDR2 SYGVKD. Unmatched junction bases numbered 6, after V lost 4 bases and J lost 4 bases.

The chain combines TRBV27 with TRBJ1-1; D call uncertain. The length of the CDR3 is 13 residues. In germline, CDR1 is MNHEY, CDR2 SMNVEV (reference sequence). V lost 3 bases, J lost 6 bases, and 11 bases lay in between. The CDR3 sequence: CASSFPILPEAFF. The DNA of the CDR3 is TGTGCCAGCAGTTTCCCCATACTCCCTGAAGCTTTCTTT.

This sequence joins TRBV5-1 and TRBJ2-1; 12 bases line up with TRBD2. The germline V gene has CDR1 SGHRS and CDR2 YFSETQ. This CDR3 is built from 14 residues. V lost 7 bases and J lost 4; bases outside the gene matches: 3. CDR3 DNA: TGCGCCAGCTATACTAGCGGGAGGTACAATGAGCAGTTCTTC. This gives the protein CASYTSGRYNEQFF.

The CDR3, as DNA: TGTGCCAGCAGCTTCGGGACAGTCTATGGCTACACCTTC. It encodes CASSFGTVYGYTF. The chain is built from TRBV7-9 and TRBJ1-2; 7 bases map to TRBD1. V trimming: 3 bases; J trimming: 4 bases; junction bases outside the gene matches: 2. Germline CDR1 and CDR2: SEHNR and FQNEAQ (reference sequence). This CDR3 is 13 amino acids long.

The V and J genes are TRBV6-1 and TRBJ1-5; D perhaps matches TRBD1 (6 bases). Germline CDR1 reads MNHNS; CDR2 reads SASEGT. The CDR3 consists of 13 residues. V lost 4 bases and J lost 6, with 10 bases in between. The CDR3 nucleotides read TGTGCCAGCAGTGGACAGGAGGTTCAGCCCCAGCATTTT. It specifies CASSGQEVQPQHF.

Written as DNA, the CDR3 is TGTGCCAGCAGTGTAGCGACAGGAAACCCTTATAATTCACCCCTCCACTTT. This codes for CASSVATGNPYNSPLHF. The V and J genes are TRBV6-1 and TRBJ1-6; D is perhaps TRBD1 (6 bases). Trimming cost V 4 bases and J 4 bases, with 17 bases left between them. The CDR3 totals 17 residues. Germline V gene data show CDR1 as MNHNS and CDR2 as SASEGT.

The V and J genes are TRBV7-9 and TRBJ2-5; D is unclear. V lost 3 bases, J lost 1 base, and 0 bases lay in between. In germline, CDR1 is SEHNR, CDR2 FQNEAQ (reference sequence). The CDR3 covers 11 residues. The CDR3 DNA reads as TGTGCCAGCAGCTTCCAAGAGACCCAGTACTTC. Its translation is CASSFQETQYF.

The V and J genes are TRBV30 and TRBJ1-5, with D possibly matching TRBD1 (5 bases). Germline assignment: CDR1 GTSNPN and CDR2 SVGIG (reference sequence). The V and J ends lost 1 base and 1 base respectively, with 11 bases between them. The CDR3 length is 15 residues. In nucleotides, the CDR3 is TGTGCCTGGAGTGCCGGGGGAGGAAGCAATCAGCCCCAGCATTTT. Amino acids: CAWSAGGGSNQPQHF.

This clone was detected only a few times. The rearrangement joins TRBV30 to TRBJ1-6; 8 bases align to TRBD1. The germline V gene has CDR1 GTSNPN and CDR2 SVGIG (reference sequence). This CDR3 region has 17 residues. V was pared by 5 bases and J by 0 bases, with 9 bases of the junction left unmatched. This CDR3 is CAWRDRNKSSYNSPLHF. CDR3 DNA: TGTGCCTGGCGGGACAGGAACAAGAGCTCCTATAATTCACCCCTCCACTTT.

V usage is TRBV7-2 and J usage is TRBJ1-6, with D possibly matching TRBD1 (5 bases). The CDR3 spans 15 residues. Germline CDR1 is SGHTA and CDR2 is FQGNSA. V was pared by 1 base and J by 8 bases, with 12 bases between. This CDR3 is CASSLGAGFYSPLHF. Here the CDR3 DNA reads TGTGCCAGCAGCTTAGGGGCAGGGTTTTATTCACCCCTCCACTTT.

The CDR3 region is CASSPGTLGEQFF. The CDR3 DNA reads as TGTGCCAGCAGCCCCGGGACTTTGGGGGAGCAGTTCTTC. The genes are TRBV9 and TRBJ2-1, with TRBD2 as a possible D gene (6 bases). Germline assignment: CDR1 SGDLS and CDR2 YYNGEE. The V end lost 4 bases, the J end lost 10 bases, and 15 bases lay between the germline ends. The CDR3 extends over 13 amino acids.

V gene TRBV30 combines with J gene TRBJ1-1; D is unclear. V dropped 0 bases and J dropped 3 bases, with 8 bases sitting between them. The CDR3 contains 13 residues. Germline V CDR1 and CDR2: GTSNPN, SVGIG (reference sequence). The CDR3 sequence is CAWSVLSDTEAFF. CDR3 DNA sequence: TGTGCCTGGAGTGTACTGTCTGACACTGAAGCTTTCTTT.